The sequence of this T cell receptor beta chain was determined in a study of T cell changes during pregnancy in multiple sclerosis. Trimming removed 2 bases at V and 5 bases at J, with 7 bases between. CDR1 and CDR2 from the germline V gene are SGHNT and YYREEE (reference sequence). This CDR3 spans 12 amino acids. TCRdb's table, derived via immunoSEQ multiplex PCR, lists solely in-frame clones and lacks some. This sample has some 95,000 clones, with around 92% found just once. The sequence derives from a female donor with multiple sclerosis, enrolled in a pregnancy study. Sequencing was performed on peripheral blood, taken in the first trimester of pregnancy. This sequence joins TRBV5-4 and TRBJ1-2, with D uncertain. CDR3 nucleotide sequence: TGTGCCAGCAGCTTAGACACTTATGGCTACACCTTC. It specifies CASSLDTYGYTF.